Following are 27 T cell receptor beta chains from one sample sequenced in a study of vaccination and CD4 T cells after COVID-19. Antigen specificity for these receptors is unknown. Time point in this sample: late sampling 161 to 241 days after vaccination in a few convalescent patients. The sample's treatment: approximately 9-day PBMC culture with coronavirus spike peptide pools or control peptides (ViraFEST assay). The assay that was used to sequence DNA from cultured CD4+ T cells was the Oncomine TCR Beta short-read assay. TCRdb independently ran MiXCR on the PCR reads; one entry per CDR3 protein. This sample has some 25,000 distinct CDR3 sequences, with 25% to 30% found just once. The material was CD4+ T cells from blood, cultured in vitro, obtained about 7 months after SARS-CoV-2 vaccination. These receptors were taken from a human donor who had recovered from COVID-19.

The genes are TRBV20-1 and TRBJ2-5, with TRBD2 identical over 10 bases. Germline V gene sequence: CDR1 DFQATT, CDR2 SNEGSKA (reference sequence). Trimming took 2 bases from V and 1 from J; bases not matched to a gene: 7. The CDR3 has 16 residues. In DNA form, the CDR3 reads TGCAGTGCTAGAAGGGGGACTAGCGCATCCCAAGAGACCCAGTACTTC. Protein sequence: CSARRGTSASQETQYF.

This clonotype appeared a few times. This rearrangement joins TRBV11-2 to TRBJ1-2; TRBD1 agrees at 8 bases. This CDR3 is 13 amino acids long. V lost 5 bases, J lost 8 bases, and 7 bases stayed unmatched. Germline V gene data show CDR1 as SGHAT and CDR2 as FQNNGV. DNA for the CDR3: TGTGCCAGCAGCCCTGACAGGGGATGGGGCTACACCTTC. The encoded protein is CASSPDRGWGYTF.

V and J are TRBV6-1 and TRBJ1-6, with D possibly matching TRBD1 (5 bases). V was trimmed by 3 bases and J by 10 bases, leaving 13 bases between them. The V gene's germline CDR1 is MNHNS and CDR2 SASEGT. The CDR3 totals 14 residues. Here the CDR3 DNA reads TGTGCCAGCAGTGACAGGGTCCATTACTCACCCCTCCACTTT. It specifies CASSDRVHYSPLHF.

The chain has TRBV7-9 and TRBJ2-3; 9 bases are a match to TRBD1. Per germline, CDR1 SEHNR and CDR2 FQNEAQ (reference sequence). The junction had 9 bases not matched to a gene; V was cut back by 5 bases and J by 3 bases. The CDR3 is 16 residues long. The CDR3 sequence is CASSAKRGQGTDTQYF. CDR3 coding DNA: TGTGCCAGCAGCGCTAAAAGGGGACAGGGAACAGATACGCAGTATTTT. The complete variable domain, with remaining parts taken from reference TRBV7-9 and TRBJ2-3, reads DTGVSQNPRHKITKRGQNVTFRCDPISEHNRLYWYRQTLGQGPEFLTYFQNEAQLEKSRLLSDRFSAERPKGSFSTLEIQRTEQGDSAMYLCASSAKRGQGTDTQYFGPGTRLTVL.

This clonotype appeared a few times. The chain couples TRBV20-1 to TRBJ1-1; perhaps TRBD1 as D (5 bases). Germline V gene lookup returns CDR1 DFQATT and CDR2 SNEGSKA (reference sequence). The CDR3 loop spans 15 amino acids. The DNA for the CDR3 is TGCAGCTCTGGGGGGGGGAGCAGGGTCAGCACTGAAGCTTTCTTT. Its translation is CSSGGGSRVSTEAFF.

This clonotype appeared once. This chain links TRBV2 with TRBJ1-2; D unresolved. Trimming removed 3 bases from V and 4 bases from J, with 12 bases in between. Germline V CDR1 and CDR2: SNHLY, FYNNEI. This CDR3 contains 14 residues. In nucleotides, the CDR3 is TGTGCCAGCAGTGAGGTCGACACGGCCTATGGCTACACCTTC. Its translation is CASSEVDTAYGYTF.

The V gene is TRBV4-1, the J gene TRBJ1-6; D unclear. This CDR3 has 13 amino acids. CDR1 MGHRA and CDR2 YSYEKL come from the germline V gene. The germline V and J ends were trimmed by 1 base and 10 bases, with 8 bases remaining between them. CDR3 protein: CASSQVIGSPLHF. The CDR3 DNA is TGCGCCAGCAGCCAAGTAATAGGATCACCCCTCCACTTT.

The chain recombines TRBV4-3 with TRBJ1-2; D unclear. Germline CDR1 reads LGHNA; CDR2 reads YSLEER. V shed 0 bases and J shed 4 bases, with 15 bases lying between them. This CDR3 contains 16 residues. Here the CDR3 DNA reads TGCGCCAGCAGCCAAGATAGGACCTCCACTCTCTATGGCTACACCTTC. Its translation is CASSQDRTSTLYGYTF.

There are a few counts of this clonotype. This chain links TRBV20-1 with TRBJ2-1, with 7 bases aligning to TRBD2. The CDR3 loop spans 15 amino acids. The V gene end was trimmed by 1 base and the J gene end by 10 bases; junction bases not matched to a gene: 13. The germline V gene encodes CDR1 DFQATT and CDR2 SNEGSKA (reference sequence). Written as DNA, the CDR3 is TGCAGTGCTAGAGGGAGCGGGACTCCCCTGGGGGAGCAGTTCTTC. Amino acids: CSARGSGTPLGEQFF.

This clonotype was seen ten or more times. This chain uses TRBV20-1 with TRBJ2-3; 11 nucleotides agree with TRBD2. The V gene end was trimmed by 5 bases and the J gene end by 2 bases; junction bases not matched to a gene: 6. The CDR3 spans 15 residues. Germline V gives CDR1 DFQATT, CDR2 SNEGSKA (reference sequence). This CDR3 is CSAPVAGGLTDTQYF. The CDR3 DNA reads TGCAGTGCTCCCGTAGCGGGAGGGCTCACAGATACGCAGTATTTT.

This sequence joins TRBV12-3 or TRBV12-4 and TRBJ2-7; D possibly corresponds to TRBD1 (5 bases). The CDR3 runs to 14 residues. The germline V and J ends were trimmed by 4 bases and 3 bases, with 13 bases remaining between them. Here the CDR3 DNA reads TGTGCCAGCAGTTACAGGCAATGGAGCTACGAGCAGTACTTC. Protein: CASSYRQWSYEQYF.

The J gene is TRBJ2-2, the V gene TRBV2, with 9 bases identical to TRBD2. CDR1 and CDR2 (germline): SNHLY, FYNNEI. The CDR3 is 15 amino acids. V dropped 6 bases and J dropped 5; count of bases not matched to a gene: 7. The CDR3 nucleotides read TGTGCCAGCAGCCAAGGAAGCGGGGGGACCGGGGAGCTGTTTTTT. Translated, it gives CASSQGSGGTGELFF.

This clonotype turned up a few times. The V and J genes are TRBV20-1 and TRBJ2-5; 8 nucleotides match TRBD2. The CDR3 spans 15 residues. The germline CDR1 and CDR2 sequences are DFQATT and SNEGSKA (reference sequence). The V and J ends lost 4 bases and 0 bases, in that order; junction bases with no gene match: 7. The CDR3 DNA is TGCAGTGCTAACCCTAGCGGGCTTTACCAAGAGACCCAGTACTTC. Amino acid sequence: CSANPSGLYQETQYF.

J is TRBJ2-2 and V is TRBV20-1; no reliable D call. The germline V gene encodes CDR1 DFQATT and CDR2 SNEGSKA (reference sequence). The V end was cut by 0 bases, the J end by 4 bases, with 12 bases between. The length of the CDR3 is 15 residues. CDR3 sequence: CSARDKQKGTGELFF. The CDR3 DNA is TGCAGTGCTAGAGATAAGCAGAAGGGCACCGGGGAGCTGTTTTTT.

This clonotype was seen more than once but under ten times. In DNA, the CDR3 is TGTGCCAGCAGGGGGAAAGGGGACACCGGGGAGCTGTTTTTT. It encodes CASRGKGDTGELFF. The rearrangement joins TRBV6-1 to TRBJ2-2, with D tentatively TRBD1 (5 bases). Trimming stripped 6 bases from V and 3 bases from J, with 11 bases between. Germline V CDR1 and CDR2: MNHNS, SASEGT. The CDR3 runs 14 residues.

The chain recombines TRBV20-1 with TRBJ2-3, with unresolved D. Per the germline V gene, CDR1 is DFQATT and CDR2 is SNEGSKA (reference sequence). The length of the CDR3 is 13 residues. Trimming cost V 0 bases and J 4 bases, with 8 bases left between them. This CDR3 reads CSARDPVPDTQYF. CDR3 nucleotide sequence: TGCAGTGCTAGAGACCCCGTCCCAGATACGCAGTATTTT.

J is TRBJ1-3 and V is TRBV6-1, with 11 nucleotides matching TRBD1. Trimming cost V 5 bases and J 7 bases; bases outside gene matches: 7. The CDR3 runs 15 residues. Germline assignment: CDR1 MNHNS and CDR2 SASEGT. In nucleotides, the CDR3 is TGTGCCAGCAGTCGGACAGGGGGCCATTACAACACCATATATTTT. Its protein product is CASSRTGGHYNTIYF.

J is TRBJ2-5 and V is TRBV28, with no clear D. Germline assignment: CDR1 MDHEN and CDR2 SYDVKM. Deletions cut 5 bases from V and 4 bases from J, with 17 bases between. The CDR3 is 15 amino acids. The DNA for the CDR3 is TGTGCCAGCAGTACCAACGACGGTGTGGGAGAGACCCAGTACTTC. Amino acids: CASSTNDGVGETQYF.

In its sample, this clonotype was seen a few times. The chain recombines TRBV29-1 with TRBJ2-3, with a weak D call TRBD1 (6 bases). CDR3 length: 14 residues. The V gene's germline CDR1 is SQVTM and CDR2 ANQGSEA. Trimming left V 7 bases short and J 0 bases short, with 14 bases between. The DNA of the CDR3 is TGCAGCGCCACAGGGACACCTAGCACAGATACGCAGTATTTT. This translates into CSATGTPSTDTQYF.

This chain links TRBV25-1 with TRBJ1-1; D gene uncertain. Germline-derived CDR1 and CDR2 are MGHDK and SYGVNS. This CDR3 is built from 11 residues. Between the trimmed V and J ends, which lost 3 bases and 10 bases, there was a span of 9 bases. The CDR3 DNA follows: TGTGCCAGCAGTGACATATCTTCAGCTTTCTTT. Protein: CASSDISSAFF.

This clonotype was recorded once. The chain employs TRBV21-1 and TRBJ2-7. TRBV21-1 is a pseudogene locus. The CDR3 runs to 15 residues. This CDR3 is CASSKARGADYEQYF. In DNA, the CDR3 is TGTGCCAGCAGCAAAGCGCGCGGTGCGGATTACGAGCAGTACTTC.

This clonotype was recorded a few times. The genes are TRBV20-1 and TRBJ2-5; 12 bases agree with TRBD2. Trimming cost V 3 bases and J 5 bases; bases outside gene matches: 7. From germline, CDR1 is DFQATT and CDR2 SNEGSKA (reference sequence). This CDR3 contains 15 residues. The CDR3 sequence: CSASALAGGEETQYF. CDR3 nucleotides: TGCAGTGCTAGCGCACTAGCGGGAGGAGAGGAGACCCAGTACTTC.

The table lists this clonotype with a few counts. The gene calls are TRBV19 and TRBJ1-2, with a possible D match to TRBD1 (6 bases). With 3 bases removed from V and 6 bases from J, the gap between germline ends came to 11 bases. Germline V gene lookup returns CDR1 LNHDA and CDR2 SQIVND (reference sequence). There are 13 residues in the CDR3. The CDR3 DNA follows: TGTGCCAGTAGTATCTTGACAGGTGATGGCTACACCTTC. It yields the protein CASSILTGDGYTF.

This clonotype occurred a few times. This chain joins TRBV29-1 and TRBJ2-3; D gene ambiguous. The CDR3 consists of 12 residues. Germline assignment: CDR1 SQVTM and CDR2 ANQGSEA. Trimming left V 8 bases short and J 2 bases short, with 11 bases between. CDR3 DNA: TGCAGCCCTTATCACCACACAGATACGCAGTATTTT. It translates to CSPYHHTDTQYF.

This clonotype was counted only a few times. The CDR3 region has the DNA TGCAGTGCTAGTATAGACTACAATGAGCAGTTCTTC. This translates into CSASIDYNEQFF. The chain has TRBV20-1 and TRBJ2-1; D unresolved. The CDR3 has 12 residues. Trimming took 3 bases from V and 3 from J, leaving 6 bases between them. The germline V gene has CDR1 DFQATT and CDR2 SNEGSKA (reference sequence).

This clonotype has just a few counts. This rearrangement joins TRBV28 to TRBJ2-7, with 13 bases fitting TRBD2. Trimming removed 4 bases from V and 5 bases from J; junction bases left unmatched: 14. Germline CDR1 is MDHEN and CDR2 is SYDVKM. The CDR3 is 18 residues long. This CDR3 reads CASSSYPGLAGWGDEQYF. CDR3 DNA: TGTGCCAGCAGTTCGTATCCGGGACTAGCGGGATGGGGAGACGAGCAGTACTTC. The whole variable domain, filled in from reference TRBV28 and TRBJ2-7, reads DVKVTQSSRYLVKRTGEKVFLECVQDMDHENMFWYRQDPGLGLRLIYFSYDVKMKEKGDIPEGYSVSREKKERFSLILESASTNQTSMYLCASSSYPGLAGWGDEQYFGPGTRLTVT.

The genes are TRBV2 and TRBJ1-6; D gene unclear. The length of the CDR3 is 15 residues. Trimming took 6 bases from V and 5 from J, leaving 14 bases between them. Germline V CDR1 and CDR2: SNHLY, FYNNEI. The CDR3 here is CASRVMDFDNSPLHF. In DNA, the CDR3 is TGTGCCAGCAGGGTGATGGACTTCGATAATTCACCCCTCCACTTT.